The 13 T cell receptor beta chains below come from one sample, sequenced in a study of T cells in women clearing cervical HPV infection. Method: immunoSEQ multiplex PCR; TCRdb's copy keeps in-frame clones and lacks some. The sample table sets out roughly 30,000 clones. The sequenced sample consisted of blood buffy coat. The receptors were gathered from a woman aged 18-70 years with a cervical HPV16 infection that either progressed to CIN3+ or cleared (not recorded which).

Comment on this clone: The CDR3 goes on 3 residues after the read ends, and that part is filled in from the germline J gene. This sample includes further DNA sequences coding for the same CDR3. V gene TRBV19 combines with J gene TRBJ1-3; D possibly corresponds to TRBD1 (5 bases). Germline CDR1 LNHDA, CDR2 SQIVND (reference sequence). The CDR3 is 13 amino acids. This chain's CDR3 is CASKNDHYGTIYF. CDR3 bases read: TGTGCCAGTAAGAACGATCACTACGGGACT. Looking up the rest from reference TRBV19 and TRBJ1-3 gives the full variable domain: DGGITQSPKYLFRKEGQNVTLSCEQNLNHDAMYWYRQDPGQGLRLIYYSQIVNDFQKGDIAEGYSVSREKKESFPLTVTSAQKNPTAFYLCASKNDHYGTIYFGEGSWLTVV.

A note on this clone: The CDR3 goes on 3 residues after the read ends, and that part is filled in from the germline J gene. The chain links TRBV10-3 to TRBJ2-1; 10 bases match TRBD2. CDR1 and CDR2 from the germline V gene are ENHRY and SYGVKD. This CDR3 is 20 amino acids long. Trimming at V came to 6 bases and at J to 0 bases, leaving 17 bases not matched to a gene. CDR3 sequence: CAIRRLPQAGGGPSYNEQFF. CDR3 DNA (partial): TGTGCCATCAGGAGACTACCTCAAGCGGGGGGGGGTCCCTCCTACAATGAG.

CDR3: CASSLAGGPEAFF. The part of the CDR3 DNA that was read is TGTGCCAGCAGCTTGGCCGGCGGGCCTGAA. This chain connects TRBV5-6 to TRBJ1-1; no firm D call. The read stops 3 residues short of the end of the CDR3; the missing end is completed from the germline J gene. The V and J ends lost 0 bases and 6 bases respectively, with 9 bases between them. The CDR3 runs to 13 residues. The germline gives CDR1 SGHDT, CDR2 YYEEEE.

Points on this clone: Sequencing ends 3 residues short of the CDR3 end; the germline J gene provides the rest. The V call is TRBV20-1, the J call TRBJ2-1; 7 nucleotides match TRBD2. J was trimmed by 3 bases and V by 1 base; bases with no gene match: 6. Germline V CDR1 and CDR2: DFQATT, SNEGSKA (reference sequence). The CDR3 covers 15 residues. Partial CDR3 DNA: TGCAGTGCTAGAGCTGGGGGGGACCTCTACAATGAG. Protein sequence: CSARAGGDLYNE. The entire CDR3 protein reads CSARAGGDLYNEQFF.

Note on this clone: The read terminates 3 residues before the CDR3 end, so the remaining end is supplied by the germline J gene. V usage is TRBV6-2 or TRBV6-3 and J usage is TRBJ2-3; unclear D gene. CDR1 MNHEY and CDR2 SVGEGT come from the germline V gene. The CDR3 is 15 residues long. The V end was cut by 6 bases, the J end by 0 bases, with 13 bases between. CDR3 protein: CASSSPFSSTDTQYF. The sequenced part of the CDR3 DNA is TGTGCCAGCAGCTCCCCTTTTAGTAGCACAGATACG.

Worth noting for this clone: The CDR3 end is not reached by the read, which stops 3 residues before it; the germline J gene fills it in. The V call is TRBV19, the J call TRBJ1-2; no reliable D call. Germline CDR1 is LNHDA and CDR2 is SQIVND (reference sequence). The CDR3 has 15 amino acids. Incomplete CDR3 DNA: TGTGCCAGTAGTACCGCTCGGGGAGCTAACTATGTA. Translating gives CASSTARGANYV. The whole CDR3 protein is CASSTARGANYVYTF.

As for this clone: The sequence runs out 3 residues before the end of the CDR3; the remainder is reconstructed from the germline J gene. The chain links TRBV7-6 to TRBJ1-2; D ambiguous. CDR3 size: 12 residues. CDR1 is SGHVS and CDR2 is FNYEAQ in the germline V gene. The sequenced CDR3 bases are TGTGCCAGCAGCCAAAGCACAGATACC. This sequence encodes CASSQSTDT. The entire CDR3 is CASSQSTDTYTF.

A note on this clone: The DNA ends 3 residues before the CDR3 does, and the rest of the CDR3 is filled in from the germline J gene. The rearrangement links TRBV4-1 to TRBJ1-4; D not resolved. The V gene lost 0 bases and the J gene lost 8 bases, with 7 bases spanning the gap. The CDR3 has 13 amino acids. Germline-derived CDR1 and CDR2 are MGHRA and YSYEKL. The sequenced part of the CDR3 DNA is TGCGCCAGCAGCCAAGAGAGGGCAGAAAAA. Its translation: CASSQERAEK. The whole CDR3 protein reads CASSQERAEKLFF.

In regard to this clone: The sequenced fragment ends 3 residues before the CDR3 boundary, so the rest is inferred from the germline J gene. The rearrangement joins TRBV14 to TRBJ1-4; D not certain. The CDR3 is 14 residues long. CDR1 is SGHDN and CDR2 is FVKESK in the germline V gene. Incomplete CDR3 DNA: TGTGCCAGCAGCCAATCGTCACTGGTTATGAAA. Translated, it gives CASSQSSLVMK. The CDR3 reads in full as CASSQSSLVMKLFF.

CDR3 DNA, as far as it was read: TGCAGTTTCAAATCAGCGGCAACTAATGAAAAA. Its protein product is CSFKSAATNEK. The entire CDR3 sequence reads CSFKSAATNEKLFF. The chain is built from TRBV20-1 and TRBJ1-4; unclear D gene. The CDR3 extends 3 residues past the end of the read, so its final part is completed from the germline J gene. The CDR3 extends over 14 amino acids. The germline V and J ends were trimmed by 8 bases and 0 bases, with 13 bases remaining between them. CDR1 is DFQATT, CDR2 SNEGSKA, per germline (reference sequence).

Worth noting for this clone: The read comes to an end 3 residues before the CDR3 does, leaving the germline J gene to fill in the end. J is TRBJ2-3 and V is TRBV6-2 or TRBV6-3; possibly TRBD2 for D (5 bases). The CDR3 is 13 residues long. Germline V CDR1 and CDR2: MNHEY, SVGEGT. The sequenced part of the CDR3 DNA is TGTGCCAGCGTGCGGGCCCCCCAAGAGACG. This codes for CASVRAPQET. The entire CDR3 protein is CASVRAPQETQYF.

Comments on this clone: The DNA ends 3 residues before the CDR3 does, and the rest of the CDR3 is filled in from the germline J gene. The chain uses TRBV7-3 and TRBJ1-2, with D possibly matching TRBD1 (6 bases). Germline V CDR1 and CDR2: SGHTA, FQGTGA. The CDR3 loop spans 14 amino acids. Trimming shortened V by 4 bases and J by 3 bases, and 12 bases separated the two germline ends. The sequenced CDR3 bases are TGTGCCAGCAGCTCCGGACAGCTGGACTATGGC. Encoded protein: CASSSGQLDYG. The CDR3 in its entirety is CASSSGQLDYGYTF.

Comment on this clone: The read ends 3 residues early relative to the CDR3; the germline J gene fills the gap. The chain combines TRBV20-1 with TRBJ1-2; tentative D call: TRBD1 (6 bases). The germline CDR1 and CDR2 sequences are DFQATT and SNEGSKA (reference sequence). This CDR3 spans 17 amino acids. Trimming removed 3 bases at V and 3 bases at J, with 23 bases between. CDR3 loop: CSARYIRPGQNDYGYTF. Partial CDR3 DNA: TGCAGTGCTAGGTATATTAGGCCGGGACAAAACGACTATGGC.